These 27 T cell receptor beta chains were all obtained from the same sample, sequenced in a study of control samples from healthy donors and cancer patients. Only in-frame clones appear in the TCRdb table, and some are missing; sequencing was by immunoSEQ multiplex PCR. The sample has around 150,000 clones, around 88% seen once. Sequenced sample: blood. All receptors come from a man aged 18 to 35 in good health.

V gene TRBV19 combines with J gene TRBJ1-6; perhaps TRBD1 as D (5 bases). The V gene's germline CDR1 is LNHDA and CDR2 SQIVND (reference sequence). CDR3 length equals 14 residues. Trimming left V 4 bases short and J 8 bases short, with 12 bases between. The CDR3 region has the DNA TGTGCCAGTAGTAGGGACCGGAGGGATTCACCCCTCCACTTT. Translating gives CASSRDRRDSPLHF.

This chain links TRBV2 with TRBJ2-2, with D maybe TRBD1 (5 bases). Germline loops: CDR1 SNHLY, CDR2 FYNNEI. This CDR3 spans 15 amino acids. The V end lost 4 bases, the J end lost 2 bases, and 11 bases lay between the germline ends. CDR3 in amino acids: CASSVGRTNTGELFF. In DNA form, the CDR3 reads TGTGCCAGCAGTGTGGGGCGTACAAACACCGGGGAGCTGTTTTTT.

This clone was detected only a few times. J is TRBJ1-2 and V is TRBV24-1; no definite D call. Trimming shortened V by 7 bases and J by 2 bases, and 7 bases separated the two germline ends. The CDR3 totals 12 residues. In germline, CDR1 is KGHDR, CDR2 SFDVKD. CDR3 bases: TGTGCCACCAGCGGTGGAAACTATGGCTACACCTTC. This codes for CATSGGNYGYTF.

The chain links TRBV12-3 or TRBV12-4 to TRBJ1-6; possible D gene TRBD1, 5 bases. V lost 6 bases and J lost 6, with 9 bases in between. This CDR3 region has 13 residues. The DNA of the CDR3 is TGTGCCAGCAGGGGACCGAGTAATTCACCCCTCCACTTT. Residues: CASRGPSNSPLHF.

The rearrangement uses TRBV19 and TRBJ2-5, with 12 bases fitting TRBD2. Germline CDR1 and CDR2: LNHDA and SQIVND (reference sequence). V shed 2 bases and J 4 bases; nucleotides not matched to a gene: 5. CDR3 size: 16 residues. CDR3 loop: CASSIRLAGVGETQYF. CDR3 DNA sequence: TGTGCCAGTAGTATACGACTAGCGGGGGTAGGAGAGACCCAGTACTTC. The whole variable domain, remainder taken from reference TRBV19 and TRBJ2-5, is DGGITQSPKYLFRKEGQNVTLSCEQNLNHDAMYWYRQDPGQGLRLIYYSQIVNDFQKGDIAEGYSVSREKKESFPLTVTSAQKNPTAFYLCASSIRLAGVGETQYFGPGTRLLVL.

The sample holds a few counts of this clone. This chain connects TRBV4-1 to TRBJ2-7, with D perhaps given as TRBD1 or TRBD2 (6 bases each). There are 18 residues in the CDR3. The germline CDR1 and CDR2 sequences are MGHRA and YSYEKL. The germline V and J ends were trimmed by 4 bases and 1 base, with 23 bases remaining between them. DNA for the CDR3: TGCGCCAGCAGCCTAACCCCCGGGGGCGGTGAGAGATCCTACGAGCAGTACTTC. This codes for CASSLTPGGGERSYEQYF.

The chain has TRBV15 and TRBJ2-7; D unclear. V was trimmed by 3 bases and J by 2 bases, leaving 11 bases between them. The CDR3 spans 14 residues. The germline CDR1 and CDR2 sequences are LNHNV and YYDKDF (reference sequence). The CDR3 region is CATSSADLTYEQYF. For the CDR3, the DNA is TGTGCCACCAGCAGTGCCGACCTTACCTACGAGCAGTACTTC.

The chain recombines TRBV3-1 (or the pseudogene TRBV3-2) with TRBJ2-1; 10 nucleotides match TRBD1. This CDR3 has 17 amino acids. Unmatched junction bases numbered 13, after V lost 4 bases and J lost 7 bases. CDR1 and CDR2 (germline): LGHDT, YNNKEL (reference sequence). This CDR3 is CASSLSGLGQGMNEQFF. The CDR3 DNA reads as TGTGCCAGCAGCCTATCGGGTCTGGGACAGGGGATGAATGAGCAGTTCTTC.

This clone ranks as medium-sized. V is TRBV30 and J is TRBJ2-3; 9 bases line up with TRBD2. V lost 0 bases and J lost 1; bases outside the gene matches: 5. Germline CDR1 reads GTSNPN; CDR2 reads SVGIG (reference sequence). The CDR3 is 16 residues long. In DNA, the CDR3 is TGTGCCTGGAGTGTACTACTAGCGGGTGGCACAGATACGCAGTATTTT. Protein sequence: CAWSVLLAGGTDTQYF. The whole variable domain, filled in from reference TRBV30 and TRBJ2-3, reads SQTIHQWPATLVQPVGSPLSLECTVEGTSNPNLYWYRQAAGRGLQLLFYSVGIGQISSEVPQNLSASRPQDRQFILSSKKLLLSDSGFYLCAWSVLLAGGTDTQYFGPGTRLTVL.

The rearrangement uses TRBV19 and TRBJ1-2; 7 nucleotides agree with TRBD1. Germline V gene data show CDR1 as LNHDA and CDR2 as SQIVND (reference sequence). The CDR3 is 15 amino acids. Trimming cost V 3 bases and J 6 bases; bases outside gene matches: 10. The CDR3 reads CASSIRLGTANGYTF. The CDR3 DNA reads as TGTGCCAGTAGTATCCGCCTCGGGACAGCTAATGGCTACACCTTC.

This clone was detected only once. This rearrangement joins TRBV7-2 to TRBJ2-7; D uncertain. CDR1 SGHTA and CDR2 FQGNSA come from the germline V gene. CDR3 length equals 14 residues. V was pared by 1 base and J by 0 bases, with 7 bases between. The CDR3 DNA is TGTGCCAGCAGCTTAGGGACCCACTCCTACGAGCAGTACTTC. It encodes CASSLGTHSYEQYF. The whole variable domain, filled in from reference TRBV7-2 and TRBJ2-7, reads GAGVSQSPSNKVTEKGKDVELRCDPISGHTALYWYRQSLGQGLEFLIYFQGNSAPDKSGLPSDRFSAERTGGSVSTLTIQRTQQEDSAVYLCASSLGTHSYEQYFGPGTRLTVT.

The chain's CDR3 is CASSRLANYGYTF. CDR3 DNA: TGTGCCAGCAGCCGCTTAGCTAACTATGGCTACACCTTC. V is TRBV3-1 (or the pseudogene TRBV3-2) and J is TRBJ1-2; D ambiguous. The CDR3 spans 13 residues. The V gene's germline CDR1 is LGHDT and CDR2 YNNKEL (reference sequence). Trimming removed 4 bases from V and 0 bases from J, with 6 bases in between.

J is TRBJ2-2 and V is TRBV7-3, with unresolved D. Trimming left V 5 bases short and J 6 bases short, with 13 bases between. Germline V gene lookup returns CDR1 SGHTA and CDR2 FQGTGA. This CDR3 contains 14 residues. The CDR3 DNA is TGTGCCAGCAGCCCCGCCCCCCCTTCCGGGGAGCTGTTTTTT. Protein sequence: CASSPAPPSGELFF. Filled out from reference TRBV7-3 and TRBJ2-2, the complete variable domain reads GAGVSQTPSNKVTEKGKYVELRCDPISGHTALYWYRQSLGQGPEFLIYFQGTGAADDSGLPNDRFFAVRPEGSVSTLKIQRTERGDSAVYLCASSPAPPSGELFFGEGSRLTVL.

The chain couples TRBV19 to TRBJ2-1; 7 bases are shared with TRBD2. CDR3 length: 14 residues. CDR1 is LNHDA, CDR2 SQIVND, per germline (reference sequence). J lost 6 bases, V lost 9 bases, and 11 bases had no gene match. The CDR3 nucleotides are TGTGCCAGCAATGGGGGGGGTTATTCCAATGAGCAGTTCTTC. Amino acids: CASNGGGYSNEQFF.

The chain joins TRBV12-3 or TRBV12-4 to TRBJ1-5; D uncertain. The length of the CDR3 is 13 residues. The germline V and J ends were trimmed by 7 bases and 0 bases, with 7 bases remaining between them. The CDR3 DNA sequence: TGTGCCAGCACCCTCTATAGCAATCAGCCCCAGCATTTT. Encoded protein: CASTLYSNQPQHF.

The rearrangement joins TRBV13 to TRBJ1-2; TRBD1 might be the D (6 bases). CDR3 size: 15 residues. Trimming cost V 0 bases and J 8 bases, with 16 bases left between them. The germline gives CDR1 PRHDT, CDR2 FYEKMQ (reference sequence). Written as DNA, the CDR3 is TGTGCCAGCAGCTTAGGCGGGACAAATTATAACGGCTACACCTTC. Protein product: CASSLGGTNYNGYTF.

CDR3 coding DNA: TGTGCCAGCAGGTACCAAGCTAATGAAAAACTGTTTTTT. Translating gives CASRYQANEKLFF. The chain combines TRBV28 with TRBJ1-4; D remains ambiguous. The CDR3 is 13 residues long. Per the germline V gene, CDR1 is MDHEN and CDR2 is SYDVKM. The V end was cut by 6 bases, the J end by 3 bases, with 8 bases between.

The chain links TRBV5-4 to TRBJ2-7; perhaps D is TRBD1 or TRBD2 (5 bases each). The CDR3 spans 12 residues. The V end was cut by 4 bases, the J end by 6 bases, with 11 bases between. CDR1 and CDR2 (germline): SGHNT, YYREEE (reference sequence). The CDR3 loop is CASSIWGFEQYF. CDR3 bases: TGTGCCAGCAGCATCTGGGGGTTCGAGCAGTACTTC.

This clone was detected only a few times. Here the CDR3 reads CASSLGPTNEKLFF. The CDR3, as DNA: TGTGCCAGCAGCTTAGGGCCTACTAATGAAAAACTGTTTTTT. J is TRBJ1-4 and V is TRBV7-9; D unclear. CDR1 is SEHNR and CDR2 is FQNEAQ in the germline V gene (reference sequence). The CDR3 is made up of 14 amino acids. V was cut by 1 base and J by 2 bases, with 5 bases left in between.

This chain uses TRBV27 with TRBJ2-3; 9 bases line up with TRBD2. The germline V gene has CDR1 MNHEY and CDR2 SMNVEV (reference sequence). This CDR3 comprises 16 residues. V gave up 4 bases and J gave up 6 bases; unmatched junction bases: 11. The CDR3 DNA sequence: TGTGCCAGCAGTTCCCCCCGCGGGAGGGGGAGGGATACGCAGTATTTT. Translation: CASSSPRGRGRDTQYF.

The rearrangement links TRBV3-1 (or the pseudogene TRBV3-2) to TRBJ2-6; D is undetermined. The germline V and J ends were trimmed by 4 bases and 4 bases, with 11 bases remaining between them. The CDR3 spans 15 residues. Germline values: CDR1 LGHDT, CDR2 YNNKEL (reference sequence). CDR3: CASSLIPRGANVLTF. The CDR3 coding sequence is TGTGCCAGCAGCCTAATCCCACGGGGGGCCAACGTCCTGACTTTC.

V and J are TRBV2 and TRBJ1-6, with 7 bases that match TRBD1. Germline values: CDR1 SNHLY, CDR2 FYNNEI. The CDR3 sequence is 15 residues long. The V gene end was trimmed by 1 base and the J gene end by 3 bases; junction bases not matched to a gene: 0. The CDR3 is CASSEGQGYNSPLHF. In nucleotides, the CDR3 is TGTGCCAGCAGTGAAGGACAGGGCTATAATTCACCCCTCCACTTT.

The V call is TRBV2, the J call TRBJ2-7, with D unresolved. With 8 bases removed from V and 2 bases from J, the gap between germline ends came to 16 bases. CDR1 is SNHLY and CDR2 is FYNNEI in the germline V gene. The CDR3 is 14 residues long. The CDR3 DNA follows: TGTGCCAGCCAATCTACTCCATTTACCTACGAGCAGTACTTC. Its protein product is CASQSTPFTYEQYF.

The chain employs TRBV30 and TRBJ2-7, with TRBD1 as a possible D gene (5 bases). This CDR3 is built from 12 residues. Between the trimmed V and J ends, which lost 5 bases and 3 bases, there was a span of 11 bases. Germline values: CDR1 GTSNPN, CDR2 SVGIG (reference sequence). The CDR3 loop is CAWGQGSYEQYF. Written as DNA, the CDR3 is TGTGCCTGGGGGCAGGGAAGCTACGAGCAGTACTTC.

The DNA of the CDR3 is TGTGCCAGCAGCTTAACGCCAATAGATGGGGCAGATACGCAGTATTTT. It codes for CASSLTPIDGADTQYF. V is TRBV7-9 and J is TRBJ2-3; D uncertain. This CDR3 comprises 16 residues. The V end was cut by 2 bases, the J end by 4 bases, with 16 bases between. The germline V gene encodes CDR1 SEHNR and CDR2 FQNEAQ (reference sequence).

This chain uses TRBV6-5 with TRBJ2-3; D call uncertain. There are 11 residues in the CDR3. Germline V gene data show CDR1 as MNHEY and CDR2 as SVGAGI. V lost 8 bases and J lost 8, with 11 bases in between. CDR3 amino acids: CASGREGTQYF. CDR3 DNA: TGTGCCAGCGGAAGAGAAGGTACGCAGTATTTT.

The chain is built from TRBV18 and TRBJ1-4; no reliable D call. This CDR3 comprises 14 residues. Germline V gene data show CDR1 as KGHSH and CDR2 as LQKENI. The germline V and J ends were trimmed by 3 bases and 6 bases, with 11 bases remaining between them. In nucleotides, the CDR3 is TGTGCCAGCTCACCTCCTGGACCTGATGAAAAACTGTTTTTT. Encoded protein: CASSPPGPDEKLFF.